These T cell receptor beta chains were read from a single sample in a study of cytomegalovirus exposure and HLA in healthy donors. Data came from immunoSEQ multiplex PCR; TCRdb stores just in-frame clones and leaves some out. The sample lists approximately 190,000 clones, 65% to 90% occurring once. The sequencing input was PBMCs. These receptors all come from a woman aged 25-40 years in good health and CMV-seropositive. Both conserved end residues are part of each CDR3. D genes are given only for firm matches. Size is omitted from some rows. Given values are once, few, many or a class for expanded clones.

CDR3 DNA,CDR3 protein,J gene,D gene,clone size,V gene
TGTGCCAGCAGCTTGGTTGTGGGGGGAAAAGTCAATCAGCCCCAGCATTTT,CASSLVVGGKVNQPQHF,TRBJ1-5,.,.,TRBV5-6
TGTGCCAGCAGTGAAACGTCGGGGGGGATGTATGGCTACACCTTC,CASSETSGGMYGYTF,TRBJ1-2,.,.,TRBV2
TGCGCCAGCAGCTCCGGGTCTAGCGGGAGTGGCTACGAGCAGTACTTC,CASSSGSSGSGYEQYF,TRBJ2-7,TRBD2,.,TRBV5-1
TGCAGCGTTGCAGATGTCGGCTACAATGAGCAGTTCTTC,CSVADVGYNEQFF,TRBJ2-1,.,.,TRBV29-1
TGCGCCAGCACGACTTTAGGAGAATCTAATGAAAAACTGTTTTTT,CASTTLGESNEKLFF,TRBJ1-4,.,.,TRBV5-1
TGTGCCAGCAGCTTAACACCGGGTTTGGAGACCCAGTACTTC,CASSLTPGLETQYF,TRBJ2-5,.,many,TRBV7-3
TGCGCCAGCAGAAGCGGACAGGGCGCGATAAATGAGCAGTTCTTC,CASRSGQGAINEQFF,TRBJ2-1,TRBD1,.,TRBV5-1
TGTGCCAGCAGTGCACCCCAGGGGAACTATGGCTACACCTTC,CASSAPQGNYGYTF,TRBJ1-2,.,.,TRBV6-1
TGCAGCGTAGGGGGGGCGTTAAGCTCCTACGAGCAGTACTTC,CSVGGALSSYEQYF,TRBJ2-7,.,.,TRBV29-1
TGTGCCAGCAGTGAGCGGGAGGAAGAGACCCAGTACTTC,CASSEREEETQYF,TRBJ2-5,TRBD2,.,TRBV2
TGTGCCAGCAGTTTAAGGGTGGGAGGGAGTGAGCAGTTCTTC,CASSLRVGGSEQFF,TRBJ2-1,TRBD2,.,TRBV27
TGTGCCAGCAGCTTGGGGGACTTGCCCCCTTACGAGCAGTACTTC,CASSLGDLPPYEQYF,TRBJ2-7,.,few,TRBV5-5
TGTGCCAGCAGTCCACAGGACCGCTATGGCTACACCTTC,CASSPQDRYGYTF,TRBJ1-2,.,.,TRBV6-1
TGTGCCAGCAGCGTGGGACAACAGGGCACCGGGGAGCTGTTTTTT,CASSVGQQGTGELFF,TRBJ2-2,.,.,TRBV9
TGTGCCAGCAGTTTTTTGAAGGGGCACGAGCAGTACTTC,CASSFLKGHEQYF,TRBJ2-7,.,.,TRBV27
TGTGCCAGCAGCCAAGTATGGGACAGCTCCTACGAGCAGTACTTC,CASSQVWDSSYEQYF,TRBJ2-7,TRBD1,.,TRBV4-2
TGTGCCAGCAGCTTAAGGGACAGGGAGGAAGCTTTCTTT,CASSLRDREEAFF,TRBJ1-1,TRBD1,.,TRBV5-4
TGTGCCAGCAGCTTAAATAGCGGACCGACCGGGGAGCTGTTTTTT,CASSLNSGPTGELFF,TRBJ2-2,.,.,TRBV7-3
TGTGCCATCAGTGATGATGTAGGGGAGGGGGATGGCTACACCTTC,CAISDDVGEGDGYTF,TRBJ1-2,.,.,TRBV10-3
TGTGCCAGCAGCGCAGGGGGCGCGGTTTATGGCTACACCTTC,CASSAGGAVYGYTF,TRBJ1-2,TRBD1,.,TRBV2
TGTGCCAGCAGTCTCGGCGGGGCGGACCTTCTGGACTACACCTTC,CASSLGGADLLDYTF,TRBJ1-2,.,.,TRBV6-5
TGCAGCGTGACCCTAGGACAGGGCGTAGGGGAGCTGTTTTTT,CSVTLGQGVGELFF,TRBJ2-2,TRBD1,once,TRBV29-1
TGTGCCAGCAGGCGGACAGGGGCCAACACCGGGGAGCTGTTTTTT,CASRRTGANTGELFF,TRBJ2-2,TRBD1,.,TRBV6-1